Below, 32 T cell receptor beta chains from the same sample are listed, as sequenced in a study of OX40 agonist ivuxolimab in advanced cancers. Repertoires were generated with immunoSEQ multiplex PCR, while TCRdb's copy carries only in-frame clones and drops some. The table lists about 120,000 clones, roughly nine tenths of them singletons. Sample: CD4+ or CD8+ T cells sorted from blood, taken in a trial of the OX40 agonist ivuxolimab. The receptor source for this set is an adult with an advanced solid tumor such as melanoma, head and neck, liver or kidney cancer.

The genes are TRBV30 and TRBJ1-2; 7 nucleotides align to TRBD1. Germline V CDR1 and CDR2: GTSNPN, SVGIG (reference sequence). Trimming removed 5 bases from V and 2 bases from J; junction bases left unmatched: 5. The CDR3 runs to 13 residues. CDR3 region: CAWEPGQNYGYTF. The DNA for the CDR3 is TGTGCCTGGGAACCGGGACAGAACTATGGCTACACCTTC. Full variable domain (missing parts from reference TRBV30 and TRBJ1-2): SQTIHQWPATLVQPVGSPLSLECTVEGTSNPNLYWYRQAAGRGLQLLFYSVGIGQISSEVPQNLSASRPQDRQFILSSKKLLLSDSGFYLCAWEPGQNYGYTFGSGTRLTVV.

The chain links TRBV27 to TRBJ2-7, with 14 bases matching TRBD2. V was pared by 3 bases and J by 1 base, with 11 bases of the junction left unmatched. CDR1 MNHEY and CDR2 SMNVEV come from the germline V gene (reference sequence). CDR3 size: 19 residues. CDR3 DNA sequence: TGTGCCAGCAGTTTTTCCGGACTAGCGGGGGGCTACTATTCCTACGAGCAGTACTTC. Translated: CASSFSGLAGGYYSYEQYF.

The chain carries TRBV10-1 and TRBJ2-1; D may be TRBD2 (5 bases). The V gene lost 0 bases and the J gene lost 14 bases, with 14 bases spanning the gap. The germline V gene has CDR1 WNHNN and CDR2 SYGVQD (reference sequence). This CDR3 contains 13 residues. CDR3 in amino acids: CASSESSTGMEFF. In DNA form, the CDR3 reads TGCGCCAGCAGTGAGTCGAGTACGGGGATGGAGTTCTTC.

In this sample, this clone turned up once. The chain employs TRBV28 and TRBJ2-4; 8 bases are shared with TRBD1. Trimming cost V 6 bases and J 1 base; bases outside gene matches: 8. The CDR3 consists of 16 residues. CDR1 and CDR2 (germline): MDHEN, SYDVKM. The CDR3 nucleotides are TGTGCCAGCAGCGAGGCGGGACAGGCCGCCAAAAACATTCAGTACTTC. This encodes CASSEAGQAAKNIQYF.

The chain recombines TRBV5-1 with TRBJ1-5; TRBD1 matches 9 bases. V lost 0 bases, J lost 7 bases, and 5 bases stayed unmatched. Germline V gene data show CDR1 as SGHRS and CDR2 as YFSETQ. The CDR3 is 15 residues long. The CDR3 DNA sequence: TGCGCCAGCAGCTTGGAGGGACAGGGAGGACAGCCCCAGCATTTT. Protein: CASSLEGQGGQPQHF.

The J gene is TRBJ2-2, the V gene TRBV5-1, with a tentative D call TRBD1 (5 bases). The CDR3 length is 15 residues. CDR1 and CDR2 (germline): SGHRS, YFSETQ. The V gene lost 2 bases and the J gene lost 3 bases, with 11 bases spanning the gap. CDR3 in amino acids: CASSFWGPDTGELFF. The CDR3 DNA is TGCGCCAGCAGCTTCTGGGGCCCCGACACCGGGGAGCTGTTTTTT.

The rearrangement uses TRBV27 and TRBJ1-4; D is perhaps TRBD1 (5 bases). Germline loops: CDR1 MNHEY, CDR2 SMNVEV (reference sequence). The CDR3 sequence is 15 residues long. The V gene lost 4 bases and the J gene lost 4 bases, with 13 bases spanning the gap. The CDR3 region is CASSSRTRSNEKLFF. The CDR3 DNA reads as TGTGCCAGCAGTTCCCGGACACGGAGTAATGAAAAACTGTTTTTT. Drawing the rest from reference TRBV27 and TRBJ1-4, the complete variable domain is EAQVTQNPRYLITVTGKKLTVTCSQNMNHEYMSWYRQDPGLGLRQIYYSMNVEVTDKGDVPEGYKVSRKEKRNFPLILESPSPNQTSLYFCASSSRTRSNEKLFFGSGTQLSVL.

The chain carries TRBV7-8 and TRBJ1-6, with TRBD1 matching over 7 bases. CDR1 is SGHVS, CDR2 FQNEAQ, per germline. This CDR3 comprises 16 residues. V was clipped by 2 bases and J by 10 bases; unmatched bases: 11. This chain's CDR3 is CASSLLRDSRKSPLHF. The CDR3 DNA sequence: TGTGCCAGCAGCTTACTTAGGGACAGTCGGAAATCACCCCTCCACTTT. The full variable domain, with the rest looked up from reference TRBV7-8 and TRBJ1-6, is GAGVSQSPRYKVAKRGQDVALRCDPISGHVSLFWYQQALGQGPEFLTYFQNEAQLDKSGLPSDRFFAERPEGSVSTLKIQRTQQEDSAVYLCASSLLRDSRKSPLHFGNGTRLTVT.

The V and J genes are TRBV29-1 and TRBJ2-2; the match to TRBD1 covers 7 bases. V lost 4 bases and J lost 0; bases outside the gene matches: 5. The length of the CDR3 is 15 residues. Germline CDR1 is SQVTM and CDR2 is ANQGSEA. The DNA of the CDR3 is TGCAGCGTTGCGAAGGGGGCCTCGAACACCGGGGAGCTGTTTTTT. Its translation is CSVAKGASNTGELFF.

The chain couples TRBV28 to TRBJ1-2; D is possibly TRBD1 (5 bases). Trimming took 5 bases from V and 4 from J, leaving 11 bases between them. The CDR3 spans 13 residues. The germline V gene has CDR1 MDHEN and CDR2 SYDVKM. This CDR3 reads CASSRQFPYGYTF. CDR3 in DNA: TGTGCCAGCAGTAGACAGTTTCCCTATGGCTACACCTTC.

This chain uses TRBV6-5 with TRBJ1-2; weak D call: TRBD1 (6 bases). This CDR3 is built from 12 residues. The germline V gene encodes CDR1 MNHEY and CDR2 SVGAGI. Trimming cost V 10 bases and J 7 bases, with 16 bases left between them. The CDR3 here is CATGAGPGGYTF. In DNA form, the CDR3 reads TGTGCCACAGGGGCGGGACCCGGTGGCTACACCTTC.

The CDR3 loop is CASSPTGRVNNQPQHF. In nucleotides, the CDR3 is TGTGCCAGCAGTCCGACCGGACGGGTCAACAATCAGCCCCAGCATTTT. V gene TRBV6-6 combines with J gene TRBJ1-5; D remains unclear. CDR3 length equals 16 residues. Trimming took off 5 bases at V and 3 bases at J, with 17 bases between the two ends. CDR1 is MNHNY, CDR2 SVGAGI, per germline (reference sequence).

This chain links TRBV30 with TRBJ2-1; 11 nucleotides align to TRBD2. Germline assignment: CDR1 GTSNPN and CDR2 SVGIG (reference sequence). V lost 1 base, J lost 1 base, and 9 bases stayed unmatched. The CDR3 consists of 18 residues. The CDR3 coding sequence is TGTGCCTGGAGTGGCTCTAGCGGGGGGACCGGTTCCTACAATGAGCAGTTCTTC. The encoded protein is CAWSGSSGGTGSYNEQFF.

The rearrangement uses TRBV11-3 and TRBJ2-3; 10 nucleotides align to TRBD2. With V trimmed by 1 base and J by 1 base, 2 bases remained unmatched. Germline V gene data show CDR1 as SGHNT and CDR2 as YENEEA. The CDR3 is made up of 16 amino acids. In DNA form, the CDR3 reads TGTGCCAGCAGCTTAGGAACTAGCGGGGGCACAGATACGCAGTATTTT. Amino acid sequence: CASSLGTSGGTDTQYF.

As for this clone: At one boundary the junction diverges from the germline segment, which might be a read error. V gene TRBV30 combines with J gene TRBJ2-3; 9 bases fit TRBD2. This CDR3 has 11 residues. Germline V lookup: CDR1 GTSNPN, CDR2 SVGIG (reference sequence). The CDR3: CAWSLGAGGHF. The CDR3 DNA follows: TGTGCCTGGTCATTGGGAGCGGGGGGCCATTTT.

This chain joins TRBV19 and TRBJ1-2; 7 nucleotides match TRBD1. Germline V gives CDR1 LNHDA, CDR2 SQIVND (reference sequence). V was pared by 5 bases and J by 1 base, with 7 bases of the junction left unmatched. The CDR3 loop spans 15 amino acids. The DNA of the CDR3 is TGTGCCAGTAGTCCCAGGACAGGACTTAACTATGGCTACACCTTC. It specifies CASSPRTGLNYGYTF.

The V and J genes are TRBV7-9 and TRBJ1-2, with TRBD1 identical over 10 bases. Losses at the gene ends were 0 bases for V and 2 bases for J; bases not matched to a gene: 3. The CDR3 consists of 16 residues. Germline assignment: CDR1 SEHNR and CDR2 FQNEAQ (reference sequence). The CDR3 DNA sequence: TGTGCCAGCAGCTTAGCGGGGACAGGGGCCAACTATGGCTACACCTTC. Encoded protein: CASSLAGTGANYGYTF. Full variable domain (rest looked up from reference TRBV7-9 and TRBJ1-2): DTGVSQNPRHKITKRGQNVTFRCDPISEHNRLYWYRQTLGQGPEFLTYFQNEAQLEKSRLLSDRFSAERPKGSFSTLEIQRTEQGDSAMYLCASSLAGTGANYGYTFGSGTRLTVV.

V is TRBV6-6 and J is TRBJ1-6, with a possible D match to TRBD1 (5 bases). CDR1 and CDR2 (germline): MNHNY, SVGAGI (reference sequence). The length of the CDR3 is 15 residues. V lost 7 bases and J lost 10, with 20 bases in between. CDR3: CASIWGGERGSPLHF. The CDR3 DNA follows: TGTGCCAGCATCTGGGGGGGGGAGCGGGGATCACCCCTCCACTTT.

The CDR3 spells CASSGTGGRETQYF. The CDR3 bases are TGTGCCAGTAGTGGGACAGGGGGCCGAGAGACCCAGTACTTC. The chain couples TRBV19 to TRBJ2-5; 12 bases map to TRBD1. J was trimmed by 4 bases and V by 5 bases; bases with no gene match: 2. The CDR3 covers 14 residues. CDR1 is LNHDA, CDR2 SQIVND, per germline (reference sequence).

Only a few counts were recorded for this clone. V is TRBV13 and J is TRBJ2-7; D is uncertain. Germline CDR1 is PRHDT and CDR2 is FYEKMQ (reference sequence). Deletions cut 6 bases from V and 0 bases from J, with 12 bases between. This CDR3 region has 14 residues. CDR3 DNA: TGTGCCAGCAGTCCAGGTCCGAGCTCCTACGAGCAGTACTTC. Translated, it gives CASSPGPSSYEQYF.

The chain carries TRBV19 and TRBJ1-1; 9 bases are shared with TRBD1. The V gene end was trimmed by 3 bases and the J gene end by 2 bases; junction bases not matched to a gene: 4. Germline values: CDR1 LNHDA, CDR2 SQIVND (reference sequence). This CDR3 is 15 amino acids long. The CDR3 nucleotides read TGTGCCAGTAGTATTGGGACAGGGCTTAACACTGAAGCTTTCTTT. Translating it yields CASSIGTGLNTEAFF.

V is TRBV5-5 and J is TRBJ2-1; D is unclear. The V and J ends lost 5 bases and 10 bases respectively, with 10 bases between them. The V gene's germline CDR1 is SGHKS and CDR2 YYEKEE (reference sequence). There are 11 residues in the CDR3. CDR3 in DNA: TGTGCCAGCAGTTGGGTAAGGGAGCAGTTCTTC. It encodes CASSWVREQFF.

J is TRBJ2-1 and V is TRBV10-3; D is tentatively TRBD1 or TRBD2 (7 bases each). Trimming left V 4 bases short and J 0 bases short, with 25 bases between. This CDR3 has 20 residues. CDR1 ENHRY and CDR2 SYGVKD come from the germline V gene. The CDR3 bases are TGTGCCATCAGTGCCCAGGGAGGGGGCGGAACGTTTCTCTCCTACAATGAGCAGTTCTTC. Protein: CAISAQGGGGTFLSYNEQFF.

The chain uses TRBV19 and TRBJ1-1, with TRBD1 as a possible D gene (6 bases). The CDR3 length is 17 residues. The germline gives CDR1 LNHDA, CDR2 SQIVND (reference sequence). Trimming removed 3 bases at V and 1 base at J, with 18 bases between. In DNA form, the CDR3 reads TGTGCCAGTAGTATTCTTCCAACGACAGGAGGGAACACTGAAGCTTTCTTT. Its translation is CASSILPTTGGNTEAFF.

This clone was observed a single time. This chain links TRBV10-3 with TRBJ2-2, with a weak D call TRBD1 (7 bases). The CDR3 length is 14 residues. V dropped 8 bases and J dropped 5 bases, with 15 bases sitting between them. Germline assignment: CDR1 ENHRY and CDR2 SYGVKD. The CDR3 DNA is TGTGCCATCGGTCCGGCAGGGGGGACCGGGGAGCTGTTTTTT. It encodes CAIGPAGGTGELFF.

The chain is built from TRBV12-2 and TRBJ2-1; the D call TRBD1 from the table was never checked on the DNA. TRBV12-2 is a recognized pseudogene. The CDR3 spans 17 residues. CDR3 nucleotides: TGTGCAAGTCGCTTAGCGAGCGACAGTAGCTCCTACAATGAGCAGTTCTTC. Protein product: CASRLASDSSSYNEQFF.

V and J are TRBV20-1 and TRBJ2-3; D is uncertain. The CDR3 loop spans 11 amino acids. Trimming took off 7 bases at V and 1 base at J, with 6 bases between the two ends. Germline assignment: CDR1 DFQATT and CDR2 SNEGSKA (reference sequence). The CDR3 spells CSVRGTDTQYF. The CDR3 coding sequence is TGCAGTGTTAGGGGCACAGATACGCAGTATTTT.

CDR3 DNA: TGTGCCATCAGTGAGGGGAATCAGCCCCAGCATTTT. This sequence encodes CAISEGNQPQHF. The chain links TRBV10-3 to TRBJ1-5; D is unclear. This CDR3 spans 12 amino acids. Germline-derived CDR1 and CDR2 are ENHRY and SYGVKD. V was clipped by 2 bases and J by 4 bases, with 3 bases between them.

V usage is TRBV6-6 and J usage is TRBJ2-3; TRBD1 matches at 7 bases. This CDR3 comprises 14 residues. CDR1 MNHNY and CDR2 SVGAGI come from the germline V gene (reference sequence). V gave up 7 bases and J gave up 4 bases; unmatched junction bases: 8. The CDR3 spells CASIKDRAADTQYF. The DNA for the CDR3 is TGTGCCAGCATCAAAGACAGGGCTGCAGATACGCAGTATTTT.

V usage is TRBV14 and J usage is TRBJ2-7, with TRBD2 matching 9 bases. This CDR3 has 14 residues. Germline V gives CDR1 SGHDN, CDR2 FVKESK. J was trimmed by 7 bases and V by 1 base; bases with no gene match: 5. The chain's CDR3 is CASSQAAGGLEQYF. The CDR3 nucleotides are TGTGCCAGCAGCCAAGCAGCGGGGGGTCTGGAGCAGTACTTC.

This rearrangement joins TRBV28 to TRBJ1-2; 7 bases map to TRBD1. There are 15 residues in the CDR3. The V segment lost 3 bases and the J segment 7 bases; nucleotides outside the gene matches: 11. Germline loops: CDR1 MDHEN, CDR2 SYDVKM. CDR3 coding DNA: TGTGCCAGCAGTTTCTCCCACAGGGGTAGGGGTGGCTACACCTTC. Amino acids: CASSFSHRGRGGYTF.

The rearrangement uses TRBV10-3 and TRBJ1-2, with D possibly TRBD1 on 6 matching bases. V lost 6 bases to trimming and J lost 8 bases, with 16 bases between them. Germline CDR1 is ENHRY and CDR2 is SYGVKD. The length of the CDR3 is 13 residues. CDR3 protein: CAIRLSGGDGYTF. In DNA form, the CDR3 reads TGTGCCATCAGGCTTTCGGGGGGCGACGGCTACACCTTC.